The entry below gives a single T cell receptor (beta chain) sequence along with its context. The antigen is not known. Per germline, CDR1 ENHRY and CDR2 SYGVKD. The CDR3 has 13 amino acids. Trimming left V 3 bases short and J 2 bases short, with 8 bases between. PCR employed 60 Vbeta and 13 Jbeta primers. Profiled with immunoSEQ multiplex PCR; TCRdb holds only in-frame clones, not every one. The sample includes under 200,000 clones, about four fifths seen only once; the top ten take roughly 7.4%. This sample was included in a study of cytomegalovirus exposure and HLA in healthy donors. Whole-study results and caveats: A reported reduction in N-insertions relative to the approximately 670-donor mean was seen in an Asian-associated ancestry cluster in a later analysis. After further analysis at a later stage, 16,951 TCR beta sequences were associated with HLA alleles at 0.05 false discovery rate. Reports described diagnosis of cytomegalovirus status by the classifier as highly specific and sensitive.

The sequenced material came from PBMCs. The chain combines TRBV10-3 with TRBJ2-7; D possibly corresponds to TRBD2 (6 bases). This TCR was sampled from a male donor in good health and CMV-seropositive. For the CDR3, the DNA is TGTGCCATCAGTGACAGGGAGGCCTACGAGCAGTACTTC. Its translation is CAISDREAYEQYF.